The 23 T cell receptor beta chains below were found in one sample sequenced in a study of blood T cell repertoires in COVID-19 (TCRdb year 2020). Library generation was performed with the immunoSEQ multiplex PCR assay. In TCRdb, the immuneACCESS table is reduced to in-frame sequences with V and J assigned. These tables do not hold every clone; where another copy was compared, an unresolved V gene accounts for under half, and the others remain unexplained. Across this sample there are 490,000 or so clones, with approximately 91% seen only once. The ten largest clones take up around 7.9% of the sample. The sequenced material came from PBMCs or T cells enriched from blood (not recorded which). These receptors came from a woman in her fifties or sixties who had recovered from COVID-19.

The chain combines TRBV5-5 with TRBJ1-2; TRBD1 aligns across 7 bases. The length of the CDR3 is 15 residues. V lost 0 bases to trimming and J lost 5 bases; unmatched junction nucleotides: 7. CDR1 and CDR2 (germline): SGHKS, YYEKEE (reference sequence). DNA of the CDR3: TGTGCCAGCAGCTTGGGGCAAGGGGGCGGGTATGGCTACACCTTC. As protein: CASSLGQGGGYGYTF. The complete variable domain, with remaining parts taken from reference TRBV5-5 and TRBJ1-2, reads DAGVTQSPTHLIKTRGQQVTLRCSPISGHKSVSWYQQVLGQGPQFIFQYYEKEERGRGNFPDRFSARQFPNYSSELNVNALLLGDSALYLCASSLGQGGGYGYTFGSGTRLTVV.

The chain combines TRBV15 with TRBJ2-1; maybe TRBD2 (6 bases). The CDR3 spans 16 residues. Germline V lookup: CDR1 LNHNV, CDR2 YYDKDF (reference sequence). V was cut by 6 bases and J by 3 bases, with 18 bases left in between. DNA for the CDR3: TGTGCCACCAGAGGTACTAGCACCCGCGGCTACAATGAGCAGTTCTTC. Protein sequence: CATRGTSTRGYNEQFF. Full variable domain (rest looked up from reference TRBV15 and TRBJ2-1): DAMVIQNPRYQVTQFGKPVTLSCSQTLNHNVMYWYQQKSSQAPKLLFHYYDKDFNNEADTPDNFQSRRPNTSFCFLDIRSPGLGDTAMYLCATRGTSTRGYNEQFFGPGTRLTVL.

The V gene is TRBV5-5, the J gene TRBJ1-4, with 7 bases fitting TRBD1. J was trimmed by 8 bases and V by 4 bases; bases with no gene match: 8. The germline V gene has CDR1 SGHKS and CDR2 YYEKEE (reference sequence). This CDR3 spans 14 amino acids. CDR3 amino acids: CASSQTGLGEKLFF. For the CDR3, the DNA is TGTGCCAGCAGCCAGACAGGGCTGGGGGAAAAACTGTTTTTT.

V gene TRBV10-3 combines with J gene TRBJ1-1; 7 nucleotides align to TRBD1. Germline V gene sequence: CDR1 ENHRY, CDR2 SYGVKD. Trimming removed 5 bases from V and 3 bases from J; junction bases left unmatched: 0. The CDR3 length is 12 residues. CDR3 DNA sequence: TGTGCCATCAGTACAGGGGACACTGAAGCTTTCTTT. It is translated as CAISTGDTEAFF.

The chain uses TRBV30 and TRBJ1-2; D remains unclear. CDR3 length equals 14 residues. Germline CDR1 and CDR2: GTSNPN and SVGIG (reference sequence). V dropped 4 bases and J dropped 0 bases, with 12 bases sitting between them. CDR3 region: CAWKGSRPNYGYTF. The CDR3 coding sequence is TGTGCCTGGAAAGGCAGCAGGCCTAACTATGGCTACACCTTC. The complete variable domain, with remaining parts taken from reference TRBV30 and TRBJ1-2, reads SQTIHQWPATLVQPVGSPLSLECTVEGTSNPNLYWYRQAAGRGLQLLFYSVGIGQISSEVPQNLSASRPQDRQFILSSKKLLLSDSGFYLCAWKGSRPNYGYTFGSGTRLTVV.

V gene TRBV6-5 combines with J gene TRBJ2-1, with 8 bases fitting TRBD2. The CDR3 loop spans 14 amino acids. Germline V gene data show CDR1 as MNHEY and CDR2 as SVGAGI. The V gene end was trimmed by 5 bases and the J gene end by 7 bases; junction bases not matched to a gene: 7. As DNA, the CDR3 is TGTGCCAGCAGTACGCCGGGGGGGCGGAATGAGCAGTTCTTC. It encodes CASSTPGGRNEQFF.

Concerning this clone itself: The identical CDR3 is also encoded by other nucleotide sequences in the sample. This chain joins TRBV5-1 and TRBJ1-1, with 9 nucleotides matching TRBD1. Germline V gene sequence: CDR1 SGHRS, CDR2 YFSETQ. V shed 5 bases, J shed 1 base, and the junction held 12 bases outside the gene matches. The CDR3 consists of 17 residues. The CDR3 nucleotides read TGCGCCAGCAGTTCTGTCCCGGGACAGGGCTGGAACACTGAAGCTTTCTTT. Translated, it gives CASSSVPGQGWNTEAFF. Full variable domain (outside the CDR3, taken from reference TRBV5-1 and TRBJ1-1): KAGVTQTPRYLIKTRGQQVTLSCSPISGHRSVSWYQQTPGQGLQFLFEYFSETQRNKGNFPGRFSGRQFSNSRSEMNVSTLELGDSALYLCASSSVPGQGWNTEAFFGQGTRLTVV.

This chain connects TRBV7-8 to TRBJ1-1; a weak D match, TRBD1 (5 bases). Germline assignment: CDR1 SGHVS and CDR2 FQNEAQ. Deletions cut 2 bases from V and 6 bases from J, with 25 bases between. This CDR3 has 18 residues. CDR3 sequence: CASSLQMQAGRREAEAFF. CDR3 DNA: TGTGCCAGCAGCTTACAAATGCAGGCAGGGAGGAGGGAAGCTGAAGCTTTCTTT.

The genes are TRBV2 and TRBJ1-1; D remains ambiguous. V lost 8 bases and J lost 6, with 13 bases in between. This CDR3 is built from 12 residues. Per the germline V gene, CDR1 is SNHLY and CDR2 is FYNNEI. The CDR3 sequence is CASLSLVAEAFF. The DNA of the CDR3 is TGTGCCAGCCTTTCTCTAGTGGCTGAAGCTTTCTTT.

The chain carries TRBV7-2 and TRBJ2-7; D unresolved. Germline CDR1 is SGHTA and CDR2 is FQGNSA. V was clipped by 4 bases and J by 4 bases, with 11 bases between them. This CDR3 comprises 13 residues. CDR3 region: CASSSKTPYEQYV. The CDR3 region has the DNA TGTGCCAGCAGCTCAAAGACACCGTACGAGCAGTACGTC.

This clone has only a few counts. The chain combines TRBV5-8 with TRBJ1-4; 11 positions agree with TRBD1. Germline assignment: CDR1 SGHTS and CDR2 YDEGEE. J was trimmed by 8 bases and V by 4 bases; bases with no gene match: 10. The CDR3 runs to 16 residues. The CDR3 loop is CASSHGGQGAGEKLFF. The CDR3 coding sequence is TGTGCCAGCAGCCACGGAGGACAGGGGGCCGGGGAAAAACTGTTTTTT.

The gene calls are TRBV12-2 and TRBJ2-7; the DNA was not compared with TRBD1, the D call given in the table. TRBV12-2 is deemed a pseudogene. The CDR3 covers 15 residues. The CDR3 DNA follows: TGTGCAAGTCGCCGCCCTGGGGACACTTCCTACGAGCAGTACGTC. This translates into CASRRPGDTSYEQYV.

Note on this clone: In the same sample, other DNA sequences code for this CDR3. The rearrangement joins TRBV5-1 to TRBJ1-2, with D perhaps matching TRBD1 (5 bases). The CDR3 is 13 amino acids. The V gene's germline CDR1 is SGHRS and CDR2 YFSETQ. Trimming cost V 3 bases and J 6 bases, with 12 bases left between them. As DNA, the CDR3 is TGCGCCAGCAGCTCCCGCCAGGGAAATGGCTACACCTTC. It yields the protein CASSSRQGNGYTF.

The chain is built from TRBV6-5 and TRBJ2-6, with D perhaps TRBD2 (5 bases). Germline V CDR1 and CDR2: MNHEY, SVGAGI. This CDR3 comprises 15 residues. Trimming removed 6 bases at V and 3 bases at J, with 12 bases between. DNA for the CDR3: TGTGCCAGCAGCCTAGGAAGCGGTGGGGCCAACGTCCTGACTTTC. Its translation is CASSLGSGGANVLTF.

The CDR3: CAWSRRRGSEKLFF. CDR3 in DNA: TGTGCCTGGAGTCGGCGAAGGGGGAGCGAAAAACTGTTTTTT. The V gene is TRBV30, the J gene TRBJ1-4, with D possibly being TRBD1 (6 bases). Germline CDR1 reads GTSNPN; CDR2 reads SVGIG (reference sequence). V lost 2 bases to trimming and J lost 8 bases, with 15 bases between them. The CDR3 length is 14 residues.

V is TRBV7-9 and J is TRBJ1-1; D possibly corresponds to TRBD1 (5 bases). CDR1 and CDR2 from the germline V gene are SEHNR and FQNEAQ (reference sequence). Trimming took off 0 bases at V and 5 bases at J, with 16 bases between the two ends. There are 16 residues in the CDR3. The CDR3 spells CASSLADVGVGTEAFF. The CDR3 DNA follows: TGTGCCAGCAGCTTAGCGGACGTAGGGGTGGGTACTGAAGCTTTCTTT. The variable domain in full, with the rest retrieved from reference TRBV7-9 and TRBJ1-1, is DTGVSQNPRHKITKRGQNVTFRCDPISEHNRLYWYRQTLGQGPEFLTYFQNEAQLEKSRLLSDRFSAERPKGSFSTLEIQRTEQGDSAMYLCASSLADVGVGTEAFFGQGTRLTVV.

The chain combines TRBV2 with TRBJ1-2, with 9 bases that match TRBD1. V trimming: 6 bases; J trimming: 6 bases; junction bases outside the gene matches: 5. This CDR3 has 13 amino acids. Germline V gives CDR1 SNHLY, CDR2 FYNNEI. CDR3 sequence reads: CASRGQGRNGYTF. In DNA form, the CDR3 reads TGTGCCAGCAGAGGACAGGGGCGAAATGGCTACACCTTC.

The rearrangement uses TRBV19 and TRBJ2-7; TRBD2 is a possible D gene (5 bases). This CDR3 contains 13 residues. Germline V lookup: CDR1 LNHDA, CDR2 SQIVND (reference sequence). The ends were cut back, 3 bases at V and 0 bases at J, with 6 bases in the middle. The CDR3 nucleotides read TGTGCCAGTAGTATGGGGAGCTCCTACGAGCAGTACTTC. It specifies CASSMGSSYEQYF.

This clone was seen a single time. This chain connects TRBV24-1 to TRBJ1-2, with D tentatively TRBD1 (5 bases). Trimming took off 5 bases at V and 8 bases at J, with 8 bases between the two ends. The germline gives CDR1 KGHDR, CDR2 SFDVKD. There are 11 residues in the CDR3. The CDR3 DNA reads as TGTGCCACCAGTGGGTGGACAGGCTACACCTTC. As protein: CATSGWTGYTF.

The chain combines TRBV2 with TRBJ1-5; D possibly corresponds to TRBD1 (6 bases). The CDR3 is made up of 15 amino acids. Germline V gene lookup returns CDR1 SNHLY and CDR2 FYNNEI. The V end was cut by 8 bases, the J end by 0 bases, with 14 bases between. The CDR3 bases are TGTGCCAGCGGTCCCCAGGGGTATAGCAATCAGCCCCAGCATTTT. Amino acid sequence: CASGPQGYSNQPQHF. Complete variable domain (other parts from reference TRBV2 and TRBJ1-5): EPEVTQTPSHQVTQMGQEVILRCVPISNHLYFYWYRQILGQKVEFLVSFYNNEISEKSEIFDDQFSVERPDGSNFTLKIRSTKLEDSAMYFCASGPQGYSNQPQHFGDGTRLSIL.

The chain links TRBV19 to TRBJ1-5; a possible D gene is TRBD1 (6 bases). Trimming took off 0 bases at V and 6 bases at J, with 12 bases between the two ends. CDR1 LNHDA and CDR2 SQIVND come from the germline V gene (reference sequence). The CDR3 sequence is 15 residues long. CDR3 bases: TGTGCCAGTAGTATAGAAATACAGGGTGGTCAGCCCCAGCATTTT. It codes for CASSIEIQGGQPQHF.

V and J are TRBV7-6 and TRBJ1-1; 10 bases are a match to TRBD1. The junction had 7 bases not matched to a gene; V was cut back by 5 bases and J by 4 bases. CDR3 length equals 15 residues. Looked up from germline, CDR1 is SGHVS and CDR2 is FNYEAQ. The chain's CDR3 is CASSVTGGAGTEAFF. The DNA for the CDR3 is TGTGCCAGCAGCGTGACAGGGGGCGCCGGCACTGAAGCTTTCTTT.

This sequence joins TRBV5-4 and TRBJ1-2; 8 nucleotides agree with TRBD1. The CDR3 is 13 residues long. J gave up 4 bases and V 2 bases, and 1 base lay outside the gene matches. Germline-derived CDR1 and CDR2 are SGHNT and YYREEE (reference sequence). CDR3 DNA: TGTGCCAGCAGCTTACAGGGGGGCTATGGCTACACCTTC. Translation: CASSLQGGYGYTF.